The clone carrying this T cell receptor beta chain occurred many times. No antigen is known for it. CDR1 is LNHNV and CDR2 is YYDKDF in the germline V gene (reference sequence). Trimming cost V 0 bases and J 2 bases, with 10 bases left between them. The CDR3 has 15 residues. Stated time point: sample taken at primary tumor resection. TCRs were sequenced from unsorted whole RNA of tumor, nontumor lung or PBMC. This record comes from a study of spatial heterogeneity in lung cancer. As for the study in general: The count of detected beta-chain sequences consistently exceeded that of alpha-chain sequences. For the average unique TCR and UMI combination, more than eight occurrences appeared in raw reads. Notes on the study in general: Ubiquitous expanded tumor TCRs were seen in blood more at resection than at follow-up.

All TCR cDNA molecules were individually tagged with a unique molecular identifier. MiXCR, applied by TCRdb to the 5' RACE reads, yields one record per CDR3 protein. The table shows over 14,000 distinct CDR3 sequences, with 11% occurring only once. The source material was PBMCs, sampled at surgery. The gene calls are TRBV15 and TRBJ1-2; D might be TRBD1 (6 bases). This TCR was recovered from a female donor with early-stage non-small cell lung cancer. The CDR3 spells CATSRDQGGNYGYTF. For the CDR3, the DNA is TGTGCCACCAGCAGAGATCAAGGGGGGAACTATGGCTACACCTTC.